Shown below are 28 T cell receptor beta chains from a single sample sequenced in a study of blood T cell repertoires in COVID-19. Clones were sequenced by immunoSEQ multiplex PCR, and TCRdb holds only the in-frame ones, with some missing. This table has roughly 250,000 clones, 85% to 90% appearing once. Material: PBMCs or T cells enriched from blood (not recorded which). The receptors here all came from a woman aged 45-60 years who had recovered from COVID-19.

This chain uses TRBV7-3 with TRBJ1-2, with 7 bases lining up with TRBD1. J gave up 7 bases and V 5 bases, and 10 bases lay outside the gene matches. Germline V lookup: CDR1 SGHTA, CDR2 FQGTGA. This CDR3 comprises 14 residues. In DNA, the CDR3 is TGTGCCAGCAGCACTTCTGAGGGGGCGGGTGGCTACACCTTC. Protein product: CASSTSEGAGGYTF. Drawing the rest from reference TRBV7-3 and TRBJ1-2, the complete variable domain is GAGVSQTPSNKVTEKGKYVELRCDPISGHTALYWYRQSLGQGPEFLIYFQGTGAADDSGLPNDRFFAVRPEGSVSTLKIQRTERGDSAVYLCASSTSEGAGGYTFGSGTRLTVV.

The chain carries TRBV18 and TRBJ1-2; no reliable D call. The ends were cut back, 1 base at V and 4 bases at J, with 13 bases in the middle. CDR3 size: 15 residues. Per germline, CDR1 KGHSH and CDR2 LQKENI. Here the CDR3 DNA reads TGTGCCAGCTCACCACTGCGTATTTACTCCTATGGCTACACCTTC. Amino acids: CASSPLRIYSYGYTF. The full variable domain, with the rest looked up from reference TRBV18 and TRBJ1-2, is NAGVMQNPRHLVRRRGQEARLRCSPMKGHSHVYWYRQLPEEGLKFMVYLQKENIIDESGMPKERFSAEFPKEGPSILRIQQVVRGDSAAYFCASSPLRIYSYGYTFGSGTRLTVV.

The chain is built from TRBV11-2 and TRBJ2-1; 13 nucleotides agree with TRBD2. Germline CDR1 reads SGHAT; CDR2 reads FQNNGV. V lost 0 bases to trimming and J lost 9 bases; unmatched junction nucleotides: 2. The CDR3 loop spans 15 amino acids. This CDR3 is CASSLDRLAGGEQFF. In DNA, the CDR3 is TGTGCCAGCAGCTTAGATCGACTAGCGGGAGGTGAGCAGTTCTTC.

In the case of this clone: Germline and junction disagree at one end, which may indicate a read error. Here the CDR3 DNA reads TGTGCTAGCAGCTTAGGCGGGGGGGGAACCTACAATGAGCAGTTCTTC. As protein: CASSLGGGGTYNEQFF. J is TRBJ2-1 and V is TRBV7-7, with TRBD2 matching 9 bases. Germline lookup yields CDR1 SSHAT and CDR2 FNYEAQ (reference sequence). This CDR3 has 16 residues.

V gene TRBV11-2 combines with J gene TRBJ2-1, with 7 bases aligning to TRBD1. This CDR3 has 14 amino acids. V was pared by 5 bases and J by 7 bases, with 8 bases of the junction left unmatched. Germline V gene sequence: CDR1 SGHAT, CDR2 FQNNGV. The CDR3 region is CASSRGGLHNEQFF. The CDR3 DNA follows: TGTGCCAGCAGCAGAGGGGGCCTACATAATGAGCAGTTCTTC.

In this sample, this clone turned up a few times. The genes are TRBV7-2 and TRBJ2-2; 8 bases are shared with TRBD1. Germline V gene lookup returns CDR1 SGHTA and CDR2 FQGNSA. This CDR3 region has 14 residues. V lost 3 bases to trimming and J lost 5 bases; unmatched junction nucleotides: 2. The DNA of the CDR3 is TGTGCCAGCAGCTTCGACAGGGGTACCGGGGAGCTGTTTTTT. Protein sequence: CASSFDRGTGELFF.

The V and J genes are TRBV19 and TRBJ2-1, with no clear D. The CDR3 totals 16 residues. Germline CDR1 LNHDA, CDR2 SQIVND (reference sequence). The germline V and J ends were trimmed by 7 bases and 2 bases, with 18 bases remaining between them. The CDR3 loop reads CASTLSPSATYNEQFF. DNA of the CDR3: TGTGCCAGTACCCTATCCCCCAGCGCCACCTACAATGAGCAGTTCTTC.

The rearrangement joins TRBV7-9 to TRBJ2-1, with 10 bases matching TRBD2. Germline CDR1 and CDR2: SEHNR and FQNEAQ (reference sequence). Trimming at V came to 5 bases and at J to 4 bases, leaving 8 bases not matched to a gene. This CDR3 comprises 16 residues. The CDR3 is CASSQRLAGVYNEQFF. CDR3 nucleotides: TGTGCCAGCAGCCAGCGGCTAGCGGGAGTGTACAATGAGCAGTTCTTC.

Here the CDR3 DNA reads TGTGCCATCAGTATACTCGGGGGGCAGACTAACGAGCAGTACTTC. This sequence encodes CAISILGGQTNEQYF. The J gene is TRBJ2-7, the V gene TRBV10-3, with D perhaps matching TRBD2 (7 bases). This CDR3 region has 15 residues. In germline, CDR1 is ENHRY, CDR2 SYGVKD. V was pared by 5 bases and J by 5 bases, with 19 bases between.

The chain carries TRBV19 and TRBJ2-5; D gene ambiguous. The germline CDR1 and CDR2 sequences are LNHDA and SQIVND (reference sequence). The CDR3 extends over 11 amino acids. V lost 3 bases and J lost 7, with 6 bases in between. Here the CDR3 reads CASSMSGTQYF. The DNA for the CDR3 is TGTGCCAGTAGTATGTCAGGGACCCAGTACTTC.

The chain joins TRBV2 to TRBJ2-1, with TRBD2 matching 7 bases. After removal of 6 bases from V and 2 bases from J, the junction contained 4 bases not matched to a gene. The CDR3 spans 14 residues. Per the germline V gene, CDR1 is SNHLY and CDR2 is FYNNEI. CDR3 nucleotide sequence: TGTGCCAGCAGAAGACTAGCCCCCTACAATGAGCAGTTCTTC. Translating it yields CASRRLAPYNEQFF.

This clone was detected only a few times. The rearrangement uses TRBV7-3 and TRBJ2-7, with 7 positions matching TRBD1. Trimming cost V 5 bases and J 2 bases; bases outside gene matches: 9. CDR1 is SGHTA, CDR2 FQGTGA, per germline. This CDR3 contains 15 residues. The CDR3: CASSKEPGQTYEQYF. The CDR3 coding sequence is TGTGCCAGCAGCAAAGAGCCGGGACAGACCTACGAGCAGTACTTC. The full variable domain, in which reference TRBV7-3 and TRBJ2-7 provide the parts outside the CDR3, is GAGVSQTPSNKVTEKGKYVELRCDPISGHTALYWYRQSLGQGPEFLIYFQGTGAADDSGLPNDRFFAVRPEGSVSTLKIQRTERGDSAVYLCASSKEPGQTYEQYFGPGTRLTVT.

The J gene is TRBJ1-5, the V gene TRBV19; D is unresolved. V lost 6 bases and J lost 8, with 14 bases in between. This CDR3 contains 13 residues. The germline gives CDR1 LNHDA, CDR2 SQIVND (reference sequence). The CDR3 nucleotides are TGTGCCAGTAGCATCTCGGAGATGGAGCCCCAGCATTTT. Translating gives CASSISEMEPQHF.

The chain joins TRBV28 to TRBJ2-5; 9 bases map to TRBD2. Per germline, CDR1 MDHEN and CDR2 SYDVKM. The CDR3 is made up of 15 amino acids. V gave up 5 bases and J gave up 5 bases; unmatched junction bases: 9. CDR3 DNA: TGTGCCAGCAGTATAGCGGGGGCCCCCTGGGAGACCCAGTACTTC. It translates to CASSIAGAPWETQYF.

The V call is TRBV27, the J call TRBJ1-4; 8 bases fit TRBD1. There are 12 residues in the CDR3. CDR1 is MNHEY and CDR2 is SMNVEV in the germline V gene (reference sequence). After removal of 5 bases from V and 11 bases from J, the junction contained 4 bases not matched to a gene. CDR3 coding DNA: TGTGCCAGCAGTCGCAGGGGGCAGAAACTGTTTTTT. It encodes CASSRRGQKLFF. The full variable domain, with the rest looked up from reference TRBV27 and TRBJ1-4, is EAQVTQNPRYLITVTGKKLTVTCSQNMNHEYMSWYRQDPGLGLRQIYYSMNVEVTDKGDVPEGYKVSRKEKRNFPLILESPSPNQTSLYFCASSRRGQKLFFGSGTQLSVL.

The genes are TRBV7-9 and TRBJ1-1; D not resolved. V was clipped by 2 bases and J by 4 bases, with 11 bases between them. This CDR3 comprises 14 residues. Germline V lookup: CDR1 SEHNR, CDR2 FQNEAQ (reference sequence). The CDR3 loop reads CASSLSGLGTEAFF. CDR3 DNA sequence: TGTGCCAGCAGCTTATCGGGATTGGGCACTGAAGCTTTCTTT.

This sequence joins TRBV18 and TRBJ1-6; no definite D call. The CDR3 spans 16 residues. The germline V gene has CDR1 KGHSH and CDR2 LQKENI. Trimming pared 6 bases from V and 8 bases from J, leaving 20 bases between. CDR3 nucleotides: TGTGCCAGCTCCCTCTCCCCACGCATCGAGGATTCACCCCTCCACTTT. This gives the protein CASSLSPRIEDSPLHF.

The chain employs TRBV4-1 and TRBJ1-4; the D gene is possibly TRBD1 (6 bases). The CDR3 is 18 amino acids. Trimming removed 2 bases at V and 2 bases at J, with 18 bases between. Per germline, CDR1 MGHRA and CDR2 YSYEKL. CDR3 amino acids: CASSQLLQGFRTNEKLFF. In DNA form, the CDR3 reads TGCGCCAGCAGCCAACTGTTACAGGGTTTTCGGACTAATGAAAAACTGTTTTTT.

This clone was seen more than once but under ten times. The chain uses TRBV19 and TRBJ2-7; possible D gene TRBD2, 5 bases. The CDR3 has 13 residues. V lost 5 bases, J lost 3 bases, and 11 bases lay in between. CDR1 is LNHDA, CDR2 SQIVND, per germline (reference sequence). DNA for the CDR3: TGTGCCAGTAGTCCGAGGGTATTCTACGAGCAGTACTTC. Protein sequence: CASSPRVFYEQYF. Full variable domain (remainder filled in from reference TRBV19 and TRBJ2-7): DGGITQSPKYLFRKEGQNVTLSCEQNLNHDAMYWYRQDPGQGLRLIYYSQIVNDFQKGDIAEGYSVSREKKESFPLTVTSAQKNPTAFYLCASSPRVFYEQYFGPGTRLTVT.

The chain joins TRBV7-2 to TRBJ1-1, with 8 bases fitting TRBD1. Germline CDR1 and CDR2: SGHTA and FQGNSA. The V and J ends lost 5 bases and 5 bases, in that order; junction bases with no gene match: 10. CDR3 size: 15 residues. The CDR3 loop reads CASSGPQGARTEAFF. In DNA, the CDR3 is TGTGCCAGCAGCGGACCCCAGGGGGCTAGGACTGAAGCTTTCTTT. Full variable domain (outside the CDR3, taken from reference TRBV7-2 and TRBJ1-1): GAGVSQSPSNKVTEKGKDVELRCDPISGHTALYWYRQSLGQGLEFLIYFQGNSAPDKSGLPSDRFSAERTGGSVSTLTIQRTQQEDSAVYLCASSGPQGARTEAFFGQGTRLTVV.

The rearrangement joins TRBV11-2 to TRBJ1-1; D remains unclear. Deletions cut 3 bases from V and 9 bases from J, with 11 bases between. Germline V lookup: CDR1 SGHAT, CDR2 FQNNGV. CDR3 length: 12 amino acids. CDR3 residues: CASSFTDTKAFF. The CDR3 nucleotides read TGTGCCAGCAGCTTCACAGATACAAAAGCTTTCTTT. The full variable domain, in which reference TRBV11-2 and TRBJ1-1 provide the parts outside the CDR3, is EAGVAQSPRYKIIEKRQSVAFWCNPISGHATLYWYQQILGQGPKLLIQFQNNGVVDDSQLPKDRFSAERLKGVDSTLKIQPAKLEDSAVYLCASSFTDTKAFFGQGTRLTVV.

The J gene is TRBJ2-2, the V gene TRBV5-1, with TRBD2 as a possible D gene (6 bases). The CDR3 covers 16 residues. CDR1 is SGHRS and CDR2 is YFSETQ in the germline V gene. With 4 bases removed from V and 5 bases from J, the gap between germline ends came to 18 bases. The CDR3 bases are TGCGCCAGCAGCCCAATCGCGGAGGAGGGTACCGGGGAGCTGTTTTTT. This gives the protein CASSPIAEEGTGELFF.

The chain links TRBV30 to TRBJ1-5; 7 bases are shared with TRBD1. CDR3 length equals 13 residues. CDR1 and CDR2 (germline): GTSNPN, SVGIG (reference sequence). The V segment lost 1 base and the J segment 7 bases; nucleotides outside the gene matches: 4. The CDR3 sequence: CAWSDYRGQPQHF. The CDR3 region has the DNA TGTGCCTGGAGTGATTACAGGGGCCAGCCCCAGCATTTT.

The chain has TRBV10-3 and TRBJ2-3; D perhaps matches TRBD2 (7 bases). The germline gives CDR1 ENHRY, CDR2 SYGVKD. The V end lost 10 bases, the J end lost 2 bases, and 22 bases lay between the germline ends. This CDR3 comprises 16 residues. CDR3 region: CASFGGRERATDTQYF. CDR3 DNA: TGTGCCAGCTTCGGGGGGCGGGAGAGGGCCACAGATACGCAGTATTTT.

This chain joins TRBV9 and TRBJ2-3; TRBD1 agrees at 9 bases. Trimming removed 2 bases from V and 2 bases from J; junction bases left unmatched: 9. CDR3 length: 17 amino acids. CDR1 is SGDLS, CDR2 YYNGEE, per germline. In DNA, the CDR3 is TGTGCCAGCAGCGTTGGAACAGGGGGCCTCCTCACAGATACGCAGTATTTT. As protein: CASSVGTGGLLTDTQYF. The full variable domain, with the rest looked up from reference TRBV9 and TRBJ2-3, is DSGVTQTPKHLITATGQRVTLRCSPRSGDLSVYWYQQSLDQGLQFLIQYYNGEERAKGNILERFSAQQFPDLHSELNLSSLELGDSALYFCASSVGTGGLLTDTQYFGPGTRLTVL.

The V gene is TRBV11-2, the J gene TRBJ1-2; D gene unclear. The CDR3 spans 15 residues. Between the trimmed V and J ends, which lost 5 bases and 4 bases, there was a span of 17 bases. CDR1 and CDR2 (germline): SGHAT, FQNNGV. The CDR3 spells CASSPHAGSSYGYTF. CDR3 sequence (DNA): TGTGCCAGCAGCCCACATGCGGGGAGTTCCTATGGCTACACCTTC. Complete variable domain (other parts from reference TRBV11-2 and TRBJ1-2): EAGVAQSPRYKIIEKRQSVAFWCNPISGHATLYWYQQILGQGPKLLIQFQNNGVVDDSQLPKDRFSAERLKGVDSTLKIQPAKLEDSAVYLCASSPHAGSSYGYTFGSGTRLTVV.

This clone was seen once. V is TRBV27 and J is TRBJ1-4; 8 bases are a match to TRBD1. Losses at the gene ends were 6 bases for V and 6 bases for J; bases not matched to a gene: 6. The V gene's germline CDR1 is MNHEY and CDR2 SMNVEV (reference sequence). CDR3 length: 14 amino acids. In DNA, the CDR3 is TGTGCCAGCAGCCAAGACAGGGGACATGAAAAACTGTTTTTT. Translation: CASSQDRGHEKLFF.

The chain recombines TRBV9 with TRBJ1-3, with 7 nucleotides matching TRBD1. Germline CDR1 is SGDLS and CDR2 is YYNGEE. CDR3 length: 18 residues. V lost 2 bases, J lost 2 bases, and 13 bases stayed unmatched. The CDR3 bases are TGTGCCAGCAGCGTTCACTCCGGGGGCACAGGGGCTGGAAACACCATATATTTT. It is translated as CASSVHSGGTGAGNTIYF.